A single sample gave rise to the 7 T cell receptor beta chains below, sequenced in a study of cytomegalovirus exposure and HLA in healthy donors. PCR employed 60 Vbeta and 13 Jbeta primers. Here immunoSEQ multiplex PCR was the method, and the copy in TCRdb shows in-frame clones only, minus some. The data contain 70,000 to 95,000 clones, more than 55% of them singletons. The sequenced material came from PBMCs. The source is a woman in her twenties or thirties in good health and CMV-seropositive.

In this sample, this clone turned up once. J is TRBJ2-7 and V is TRBV29-1; maybe TRBD1 (6 bases). The germline V gene encodes CDR1 SQVTM and CDR2 ANQGSEA. This CDR3 contains 12 residues. Deletions cut 4 bases from V and 2 bases from J, with 9 bases between. CDR3 protein: CSVGTVPYEQYF. CDR3 sequence (DNA): TGCAGCGTTGGGACAGTCCCCTACGAGCAGTACTTC.

This clone has just a few counts. This chain connects TRBV7-9 to TRBJ2-5, with D perhaps matching TRBD2 (5 bases). The CDR3 is made up of 13 amino acids. Germline CDR1 is SEHNR and CDR2 is FQNEAQ (reference sequence). V lost 2 bases and J 5 bases, leaving 9 bases between the germline ends. The CDR3 bases are TGTGCCAGCAGCTTACGAGGCGGGGAGACCCAGTACTTC. Its protein is CASSLRGGETQYF.

J is TRBJ2-5 and V is TRBV10-3, with 7 bases lining up with TRBD2. V dropped 4 bases and J dropped 2; count of bases not matched to a gene: 4. This CDR3 contains 14 residues. Germline lookup yields CDR1 ENHRY and CDR2 SYGVKD. CDR3: CAISVGGSQETQYF. The CDR3 DNA sequence: TGTGCCATCAGTGTCGGGGGGTCTCAAGAGACCCAGTACTTC.

This rearrangement joins TRBV6-6 to TRBJ2-5, with 9 bases identical to TRBD1. The J call may be faulty, since TRBJ2-7 better matches the DNA end. This CDR3 has 12 residues. Germline V gene data show CDR1 as MNHNY and CDR2 as SVGAGI (reference sequence). The CDR3 coding sequence is TGTGCCACGGGGACAGGGAGGAACGAGCAGTACTTC. It encodes CATGTGRNEQYF.

The J gene is TRBJ2-1, the V gene TRBV7-6; 9 bases agree with TRBD2. J was trimmed by 2 bases and V by 5 bases; bases with no gene match: 4. The length of the CDR3 is 15 residues. Germline V gives CDR1 SGHVS, CDR2 FNYEAQ. As DNA, the CDR3 is TGTGCCAGCAGCCTTGGGACTAGCCCCTACAATGAGCAGTTCTTC. Translation gives CASSLGTSPYNEQFF. The full variable domain, completed using reference TRBV7-6 and TRBJ2-1, is GAGVSQSPRYKVTKRGQDVALRCDPISGHVSLYWYRQALGQGPEFLTYFNYEAQQDKSGLPNDRFSAERPEGSISTLTIQRTEQRDSAMYRCASSLGTSPYNEQFFGPGTRLTVL.

The CDR3 sequence: CATSGRGDPTGELFF. CDR3 coding DNA: TGTGCCACCTCTGGGCGGGGGGACCCAACCGGGGAGCTGTTTTTT. The V gene is TRBV7-6, the J gene TRBJ2-2; TRBD2 matches 8 bases. The CDR3 covers 15 residues. From germline, CDR1 is SGHVS and CDR2 FNYEAQ. Losses at the gene ends were 10 bases for V and 5 bases for J; bases not matched to a gene: 12.

This chain joins TRBV11-2 and TRBJ2-7, with 7 nucleotides matching TRBD1. With V trimmed by 4 bases and J by 5 bases, 5 bases remained unmatched. CDR1 SGHAT and CDR2 FQNNGV come from the germline V gene. The CDR3 has 13 amino acids. DNA of the CDR3: TGTGCCAGCAGCTCCCAGGGGGTTAACGAGCAGTACTTC. It specifies CASSSQGVNEQYF.